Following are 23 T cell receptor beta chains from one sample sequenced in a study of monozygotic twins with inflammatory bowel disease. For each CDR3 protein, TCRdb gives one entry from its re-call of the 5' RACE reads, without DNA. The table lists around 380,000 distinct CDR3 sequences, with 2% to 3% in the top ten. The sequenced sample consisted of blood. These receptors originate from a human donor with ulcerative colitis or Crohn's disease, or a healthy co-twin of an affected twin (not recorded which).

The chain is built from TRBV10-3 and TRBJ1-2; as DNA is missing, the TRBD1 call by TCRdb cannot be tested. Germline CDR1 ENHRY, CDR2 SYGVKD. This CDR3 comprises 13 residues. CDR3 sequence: CAIKQDINYGYTF.

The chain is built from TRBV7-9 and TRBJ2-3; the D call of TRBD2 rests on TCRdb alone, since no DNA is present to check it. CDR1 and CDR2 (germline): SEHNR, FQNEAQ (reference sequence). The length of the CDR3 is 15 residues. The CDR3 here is CASSLSSGAIDTQYF.

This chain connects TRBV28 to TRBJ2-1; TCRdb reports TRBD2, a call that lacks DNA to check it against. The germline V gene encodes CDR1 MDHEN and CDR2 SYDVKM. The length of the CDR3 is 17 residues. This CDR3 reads CASSSTSGRGAWNEQFF. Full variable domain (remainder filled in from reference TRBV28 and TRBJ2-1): DVKVTQSSRYLVKRTGEKVFLECVQDMDHENMFWYRQDPGLGLRLIYFSYDVKMKEKGDIPEGYSVSREKKERFSLILESASTNQTSMYLCASSSTSGRGAWNEQFFGPGTRLTVL.

Here the CDR3 reads CASSEVREQYF. The chain uses TRBV7-2 and TRBJ2-7. CDR1 and CDR2 (germline): SGHTA, FQGNSA. The CDR3 runs 11 residues.

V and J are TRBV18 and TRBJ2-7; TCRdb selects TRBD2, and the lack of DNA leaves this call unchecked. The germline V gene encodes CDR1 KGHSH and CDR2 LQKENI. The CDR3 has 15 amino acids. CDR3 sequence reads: CASSPRDSGAFEQYF.

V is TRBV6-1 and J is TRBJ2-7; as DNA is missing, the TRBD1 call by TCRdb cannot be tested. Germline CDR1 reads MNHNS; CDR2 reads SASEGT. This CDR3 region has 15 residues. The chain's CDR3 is CASSASTVNSYEQYF.

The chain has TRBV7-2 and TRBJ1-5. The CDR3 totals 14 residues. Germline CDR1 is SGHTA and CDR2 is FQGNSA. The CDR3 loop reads CASSLSGSGQPQHF.

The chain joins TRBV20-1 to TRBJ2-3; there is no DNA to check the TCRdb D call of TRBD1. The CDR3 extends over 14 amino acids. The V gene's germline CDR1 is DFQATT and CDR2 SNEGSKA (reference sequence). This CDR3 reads CSQTDGGGTDTQYF.

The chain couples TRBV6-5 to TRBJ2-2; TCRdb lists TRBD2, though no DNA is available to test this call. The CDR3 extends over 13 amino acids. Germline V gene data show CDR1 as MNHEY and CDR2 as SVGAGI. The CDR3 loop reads CALGDSNTGELFF.

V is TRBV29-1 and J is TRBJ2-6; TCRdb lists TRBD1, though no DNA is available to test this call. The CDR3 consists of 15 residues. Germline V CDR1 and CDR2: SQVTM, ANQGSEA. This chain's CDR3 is CSAVTRDRGANVLTF. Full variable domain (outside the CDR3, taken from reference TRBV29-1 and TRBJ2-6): SAVISQKPSRDICQRGTSLTIQCQVDSQVTMMFWYRQQPGQSLTLIATANQGSEATYESGFVIDKFPISRPNLTFSTLTVSNMSPEDSSIYLCSAVTRDRGANVLTFGAGSRLTVL.

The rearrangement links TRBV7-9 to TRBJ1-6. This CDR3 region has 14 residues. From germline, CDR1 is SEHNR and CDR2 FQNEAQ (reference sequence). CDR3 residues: CAGGIGRYNSPLHF.

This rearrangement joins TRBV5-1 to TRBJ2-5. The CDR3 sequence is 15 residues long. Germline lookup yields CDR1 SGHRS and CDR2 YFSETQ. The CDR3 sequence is CASSLVDPMRETQYF.

The chain's CDR3 is CSARGFRDSSYEQYF. The chain couples TRBV20-1 to TRBJ2-7; TCRdb's D gene call, TRBD1, goes unchecked for lack of DNA. Germline V gene lookup returns CDR1 DFQATT and CDR2 SNEGSKA (reference sequence). The CDR3 covers 15 residues.

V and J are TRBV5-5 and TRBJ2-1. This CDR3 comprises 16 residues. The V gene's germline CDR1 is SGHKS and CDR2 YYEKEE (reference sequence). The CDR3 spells CASSLEGSGVYNEQFF.

The CDR3 protein is CASSLETTTDTQYF. This sequence joins TRBV14 and TRBJ2-3. This CDR3 region has 14 residues. Germline V lookup: CDR1 SGHDN, CDR2 FVKESK.

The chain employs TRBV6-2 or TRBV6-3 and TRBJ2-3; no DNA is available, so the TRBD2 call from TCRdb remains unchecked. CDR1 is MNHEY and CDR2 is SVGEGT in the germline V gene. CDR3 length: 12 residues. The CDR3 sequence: CASGVSGNTQYF.

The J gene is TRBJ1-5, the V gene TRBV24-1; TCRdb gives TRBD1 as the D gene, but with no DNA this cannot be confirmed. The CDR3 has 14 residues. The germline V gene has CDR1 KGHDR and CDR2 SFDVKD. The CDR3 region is CATSRANSNQPQHF.

The CDR3 reads CASSLVPGERSGYTF. The chain combines TRBV7-2 with TRBJ1-2. Germline V gene lookup returns CDR1 SGHTA and CDR2 FQGNSA. The CDR3 extends over 15 amino acids.

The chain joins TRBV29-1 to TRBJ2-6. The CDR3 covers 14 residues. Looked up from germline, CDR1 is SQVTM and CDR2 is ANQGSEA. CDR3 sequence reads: CSVPQGSGANVLTF.

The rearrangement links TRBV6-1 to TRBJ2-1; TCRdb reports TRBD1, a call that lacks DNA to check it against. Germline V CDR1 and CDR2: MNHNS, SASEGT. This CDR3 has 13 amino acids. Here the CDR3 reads CAIWDRGGGEQFF.

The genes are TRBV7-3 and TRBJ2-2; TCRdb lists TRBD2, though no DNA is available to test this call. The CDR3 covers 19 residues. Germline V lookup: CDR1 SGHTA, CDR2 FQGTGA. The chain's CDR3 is CASSLRLAGGPLDTGELFF.

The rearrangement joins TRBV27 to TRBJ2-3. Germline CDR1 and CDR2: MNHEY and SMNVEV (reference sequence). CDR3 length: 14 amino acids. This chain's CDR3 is CASSYLDYTDTQYF.

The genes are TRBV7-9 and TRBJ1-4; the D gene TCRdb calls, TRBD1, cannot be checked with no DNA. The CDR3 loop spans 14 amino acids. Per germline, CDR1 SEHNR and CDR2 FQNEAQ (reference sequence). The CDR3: CASSFREFREKLFF.